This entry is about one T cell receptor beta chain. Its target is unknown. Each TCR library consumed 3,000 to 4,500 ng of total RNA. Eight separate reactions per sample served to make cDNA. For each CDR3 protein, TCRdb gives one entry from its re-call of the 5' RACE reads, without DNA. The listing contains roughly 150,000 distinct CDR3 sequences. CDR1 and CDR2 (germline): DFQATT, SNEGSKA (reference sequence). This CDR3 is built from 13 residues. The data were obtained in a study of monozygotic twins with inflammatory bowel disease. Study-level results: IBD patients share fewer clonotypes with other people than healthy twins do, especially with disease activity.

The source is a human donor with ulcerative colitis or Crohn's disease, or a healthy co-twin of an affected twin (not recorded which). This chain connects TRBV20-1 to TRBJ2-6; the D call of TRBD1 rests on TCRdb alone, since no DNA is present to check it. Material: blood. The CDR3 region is CSADRPGANVLTF.